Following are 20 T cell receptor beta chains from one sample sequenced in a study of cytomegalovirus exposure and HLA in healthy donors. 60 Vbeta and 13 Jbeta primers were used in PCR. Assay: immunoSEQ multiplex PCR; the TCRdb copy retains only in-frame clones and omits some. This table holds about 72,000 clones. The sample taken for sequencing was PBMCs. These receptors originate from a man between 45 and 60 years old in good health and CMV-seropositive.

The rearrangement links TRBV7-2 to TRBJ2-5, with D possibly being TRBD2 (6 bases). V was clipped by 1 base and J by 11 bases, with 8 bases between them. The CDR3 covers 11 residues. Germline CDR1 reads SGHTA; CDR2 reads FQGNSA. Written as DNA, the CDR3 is TGTGCCAGCAGCTTAGAGCGGGCTCAGTACTTC. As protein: CASSLERAQYF. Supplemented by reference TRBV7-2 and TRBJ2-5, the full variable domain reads GAGVSQSPSNKVTEKGKDVELRCDPISGHTALYWYRQSLGQGLEFLIYFQGNSAPDKSGLPSDRFSAERTGGSVSTLTIQRTQQEDSAVYLCASSLERAQYFGPGTRLLVL.

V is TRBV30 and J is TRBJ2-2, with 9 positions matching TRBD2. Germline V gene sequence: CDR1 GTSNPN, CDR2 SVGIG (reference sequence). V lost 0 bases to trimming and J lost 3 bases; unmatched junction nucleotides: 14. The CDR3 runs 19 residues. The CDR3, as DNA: TGTGCCTGGAGTGTTATTTGGATAGTGGCTAGCGGGGACACCGGGGAGCTGTTTTTT. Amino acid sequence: CAWSVIWIVASGDTGELFF.

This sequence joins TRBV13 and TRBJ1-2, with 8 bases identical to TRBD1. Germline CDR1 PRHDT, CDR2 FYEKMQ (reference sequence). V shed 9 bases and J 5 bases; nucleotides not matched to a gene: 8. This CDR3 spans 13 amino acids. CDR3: CASTFDRGYGYTF. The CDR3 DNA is TGTGCCAGTACCTTCGACAGGGGTTATGGCTACACCTTC.

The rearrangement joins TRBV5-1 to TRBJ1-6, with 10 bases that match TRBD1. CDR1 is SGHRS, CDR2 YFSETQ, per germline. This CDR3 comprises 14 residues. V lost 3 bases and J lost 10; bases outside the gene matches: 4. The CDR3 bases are TGCGCCAGCAGCTACCGGGACAGGGGCTCACCCCTCCACTTT. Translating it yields CASSYRDRGSPLHF.

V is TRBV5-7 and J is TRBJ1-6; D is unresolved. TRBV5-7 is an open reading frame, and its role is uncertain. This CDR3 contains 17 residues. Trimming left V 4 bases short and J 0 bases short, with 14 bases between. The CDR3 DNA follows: TGTGCCAGCAGCCTTGGCCGGGTGAGCTCCTATAATTCACCCCTCCACTTT. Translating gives CASSLGRVSSYNSPLHF.

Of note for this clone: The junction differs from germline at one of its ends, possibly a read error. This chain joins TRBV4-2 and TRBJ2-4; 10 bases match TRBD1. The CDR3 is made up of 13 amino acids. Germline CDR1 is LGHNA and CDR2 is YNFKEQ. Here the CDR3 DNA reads TGTGCCAGCAGCCAAGATCGGGGACAGGGGACGGACTTC. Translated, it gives CASSQDRGQGTDF.

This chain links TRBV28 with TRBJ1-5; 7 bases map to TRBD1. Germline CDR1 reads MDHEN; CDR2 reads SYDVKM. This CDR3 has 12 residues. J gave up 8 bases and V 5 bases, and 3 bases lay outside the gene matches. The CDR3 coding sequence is TGTGCCAGCAGTCAGGGGGGCGAGCCCCAGCATTTT. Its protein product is CASSQGGEPQHF.

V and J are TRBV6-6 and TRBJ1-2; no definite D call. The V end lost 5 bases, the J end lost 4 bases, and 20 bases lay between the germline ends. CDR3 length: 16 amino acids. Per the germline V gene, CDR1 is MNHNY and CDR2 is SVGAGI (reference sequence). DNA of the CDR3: TGTGCCAGCAGTCCGGTTCGTGGCGGCCGTTCCTATGGCTACACCTTC. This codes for CASSPVRGGRSYGYTF.

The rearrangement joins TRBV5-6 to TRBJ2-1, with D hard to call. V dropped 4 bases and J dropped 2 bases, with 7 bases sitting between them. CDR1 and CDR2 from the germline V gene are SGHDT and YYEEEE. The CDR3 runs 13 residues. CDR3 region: CASSQTPYNEQFF. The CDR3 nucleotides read TGTGCCAGCAGCCAGACACCCTACAATGAGCAGTTCTTC.

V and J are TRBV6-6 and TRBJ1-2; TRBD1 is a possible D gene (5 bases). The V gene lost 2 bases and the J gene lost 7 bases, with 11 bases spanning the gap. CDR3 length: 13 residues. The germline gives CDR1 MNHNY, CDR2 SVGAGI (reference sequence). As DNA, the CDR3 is TGTGCCAGCAGTTACGAAGGAAGGGGTGGCTACACCTTC. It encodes CASSYEGRGGYTF.

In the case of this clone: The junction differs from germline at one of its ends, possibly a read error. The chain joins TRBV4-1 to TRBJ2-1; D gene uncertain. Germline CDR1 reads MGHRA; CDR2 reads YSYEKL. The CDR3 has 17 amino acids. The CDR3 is CASSQDPSVGSYNEQLF. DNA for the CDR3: TGCGCCAGCAGCCAAGATCCTTCCGTGGGCTCCTACAATGAGCAGCTCTTC.

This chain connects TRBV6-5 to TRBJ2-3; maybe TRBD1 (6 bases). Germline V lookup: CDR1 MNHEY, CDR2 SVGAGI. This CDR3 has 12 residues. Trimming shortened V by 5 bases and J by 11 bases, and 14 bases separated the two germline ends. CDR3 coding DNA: TGTGCCAGCAGTACATTTAAAGGGGGGCAGTATTTT. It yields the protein CASSTFKGGQYF.

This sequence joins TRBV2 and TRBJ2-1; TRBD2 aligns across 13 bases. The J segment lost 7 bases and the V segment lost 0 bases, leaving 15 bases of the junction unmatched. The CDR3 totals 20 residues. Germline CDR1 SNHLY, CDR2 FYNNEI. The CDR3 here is CASSEADLSRGLAGRNEQFF. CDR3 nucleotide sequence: TGTGCCAGCAGTGAAGCCGACCTCAGTAGGGGACTAGCGGGGCGAAATGAGCAGTTCTTC.

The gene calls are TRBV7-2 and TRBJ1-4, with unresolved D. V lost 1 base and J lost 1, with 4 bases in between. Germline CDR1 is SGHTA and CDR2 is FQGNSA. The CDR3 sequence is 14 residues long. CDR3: CASSLDRTNEKLFF. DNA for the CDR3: TGTGCCAGCAGCTTAGACAGAACTAATGAAAAACTGTTTTTT.

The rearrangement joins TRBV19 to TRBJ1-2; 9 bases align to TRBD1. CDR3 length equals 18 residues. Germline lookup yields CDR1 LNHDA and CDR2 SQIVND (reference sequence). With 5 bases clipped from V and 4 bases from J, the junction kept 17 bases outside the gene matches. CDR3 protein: CASSSIFPGTGNLYGYTF. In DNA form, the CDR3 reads TGTGCCAGTAGTTCAATCTTTCCGGGGACAGGGAACCTCTATGGCTACACCTTC.

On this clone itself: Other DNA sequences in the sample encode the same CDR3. This CDR3 is CASSQETIGGKGYTF. The DNA for the CDR3 is TGTGCCAGCAGCCAAGAAACAATCGGGGGGAAGGGCTACACCTTC. V gene TRBV9 combines with J gene TRBJ1-2; tentative D call: TRBD1 (5 bases). Germline values: CDR1 SGDLS, CDR2 YYNGEE. V lost 4 bases and J lost 8, with 21 bases in between. This CDR3 is 15 amino acids long.

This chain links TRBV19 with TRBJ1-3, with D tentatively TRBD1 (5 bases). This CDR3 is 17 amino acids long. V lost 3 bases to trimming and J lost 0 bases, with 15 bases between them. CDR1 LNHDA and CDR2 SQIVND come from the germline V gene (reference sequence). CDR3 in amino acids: CASSMVLQGYSGNTIYF. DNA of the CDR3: TGTGCCAGTAGTATGGTCCTTCAGGGCTACTCTGGAAACACCATATATTTT.

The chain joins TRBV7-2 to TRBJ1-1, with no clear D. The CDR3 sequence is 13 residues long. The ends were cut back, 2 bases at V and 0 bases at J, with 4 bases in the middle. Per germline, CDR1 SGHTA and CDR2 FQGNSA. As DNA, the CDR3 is TGTGCCAGCAGCTTATCCTTGAACACTGAAGCTTTCTTT. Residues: CASSLSLNTEAFF.

The CDR3 DNA follows: TGTGCCAGCAGCTTAGCGGGGCCAGGGGACACTGAAGCTTTCTTT. As protein: CASSLAGPGDTEAFF. This chain connects TRBV7-6 to TRBJ1-1, with D perhaps TRBD1 (6 bases). V lost 0 bases and J 3 bases, leaving 11 bases between the germline ends. CDR3 length equals 15 residues. CDR1 is SGHVS, CDR2 FNYEAQ, per germline.

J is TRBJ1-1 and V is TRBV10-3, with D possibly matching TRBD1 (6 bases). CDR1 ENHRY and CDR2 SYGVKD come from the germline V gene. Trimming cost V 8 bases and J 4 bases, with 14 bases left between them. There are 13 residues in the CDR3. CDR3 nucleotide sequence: TGTGCCATCTCGCAGGGGCAGGGCACTGAAGCTTTCTTT. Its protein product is CAISQGQGTEAFF.